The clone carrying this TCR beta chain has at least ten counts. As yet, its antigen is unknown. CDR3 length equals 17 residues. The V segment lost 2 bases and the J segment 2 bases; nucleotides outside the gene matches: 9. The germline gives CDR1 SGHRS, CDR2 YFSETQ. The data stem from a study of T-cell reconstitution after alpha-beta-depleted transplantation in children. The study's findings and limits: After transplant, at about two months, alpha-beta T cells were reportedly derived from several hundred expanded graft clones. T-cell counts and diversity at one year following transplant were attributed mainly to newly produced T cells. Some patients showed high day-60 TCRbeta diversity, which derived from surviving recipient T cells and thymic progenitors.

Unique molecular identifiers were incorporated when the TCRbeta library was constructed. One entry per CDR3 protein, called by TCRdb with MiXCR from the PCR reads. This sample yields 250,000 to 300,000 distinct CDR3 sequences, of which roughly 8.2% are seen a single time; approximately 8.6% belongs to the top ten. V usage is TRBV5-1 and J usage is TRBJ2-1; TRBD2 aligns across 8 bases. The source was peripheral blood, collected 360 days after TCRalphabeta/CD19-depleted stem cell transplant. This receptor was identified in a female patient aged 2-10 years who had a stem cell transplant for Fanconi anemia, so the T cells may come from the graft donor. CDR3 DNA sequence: TGCGCCAGCAGCTTAAACGCTCCCGGGAGGGCCTACAATGAGCAGTTCTTC. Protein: CASSLNAPGRAYNEQFF.